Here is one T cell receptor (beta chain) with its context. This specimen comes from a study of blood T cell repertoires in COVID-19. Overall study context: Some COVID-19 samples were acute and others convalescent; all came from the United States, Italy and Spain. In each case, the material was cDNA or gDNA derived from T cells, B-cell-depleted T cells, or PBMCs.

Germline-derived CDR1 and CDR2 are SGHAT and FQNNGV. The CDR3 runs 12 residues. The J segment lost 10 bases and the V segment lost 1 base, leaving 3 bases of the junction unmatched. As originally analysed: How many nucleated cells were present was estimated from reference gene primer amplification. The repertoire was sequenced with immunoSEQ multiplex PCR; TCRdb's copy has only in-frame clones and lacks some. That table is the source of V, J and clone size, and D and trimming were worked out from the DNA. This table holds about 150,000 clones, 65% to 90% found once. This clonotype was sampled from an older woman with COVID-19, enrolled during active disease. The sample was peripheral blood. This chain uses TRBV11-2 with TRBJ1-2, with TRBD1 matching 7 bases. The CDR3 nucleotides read TGTGCCAGCAGCTTAGGGGGACAGTCCTACACCTTC. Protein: CASSLGGQSYTF.